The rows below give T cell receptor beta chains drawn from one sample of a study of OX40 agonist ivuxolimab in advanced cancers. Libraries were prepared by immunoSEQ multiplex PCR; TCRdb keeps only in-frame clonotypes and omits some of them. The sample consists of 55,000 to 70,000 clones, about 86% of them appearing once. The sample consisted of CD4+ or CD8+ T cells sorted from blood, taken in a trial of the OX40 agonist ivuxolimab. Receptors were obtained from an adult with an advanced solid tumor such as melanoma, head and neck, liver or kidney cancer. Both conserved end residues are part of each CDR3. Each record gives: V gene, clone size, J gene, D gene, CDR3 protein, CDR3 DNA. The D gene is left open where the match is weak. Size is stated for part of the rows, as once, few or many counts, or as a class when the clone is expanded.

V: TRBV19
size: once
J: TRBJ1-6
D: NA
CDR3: CASSIGADNSYNSPLHF
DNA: TGTGCCAGTAGTATAGGAGCGGACAACTCCTATAATTCACCCCTCCACTTT

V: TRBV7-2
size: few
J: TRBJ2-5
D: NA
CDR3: CASSLLRLVDRETQYF
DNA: TGTGCCAGCAGCTTATTGCGACTAGTAGATAGGGAGACCCAGTACTTC

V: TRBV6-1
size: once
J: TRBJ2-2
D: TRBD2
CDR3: CAGALGLTLTGELFF
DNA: TGTGCCGGCGCACTGGGACTAACTCTCACCGGGGAGCTGTTTTTT

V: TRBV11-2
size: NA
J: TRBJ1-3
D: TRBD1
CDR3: CVFQGTGTGLHSGNTIYF
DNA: TGTGTTTTTCAGGGTACTGGGACAGGGCTACACTCTGGAAACACCATATATTTT

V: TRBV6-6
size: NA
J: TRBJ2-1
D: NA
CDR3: CATGGAQGYNEQFF
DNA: TGTGCCACAGGGGGGGCACAGGGGTACAATGAGCAGTTCTTC

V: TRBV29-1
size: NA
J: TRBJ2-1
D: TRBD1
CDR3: CSATPWDRAREQFF
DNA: TGCAGCGCGACCCCTTGGGACAGGGCCAGGGAGCAGTTCTTC

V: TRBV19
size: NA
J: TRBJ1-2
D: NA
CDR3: CASSNEGGNYGYTF
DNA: TGTGCCAGTAGTAACGAAGGAGGGAACTATGGCTACACCTTC

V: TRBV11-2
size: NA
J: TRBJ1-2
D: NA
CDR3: CASSFGGGNYGYTF
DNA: TGTGCCAGCAGCTTTGGGGGGGGAAACTATGGCTACACCTTC

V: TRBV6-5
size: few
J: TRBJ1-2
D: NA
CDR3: CASSYSYAGDGYTF
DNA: TGTGCCAGCAGTTACTCTTACGCAGGGGATGGCTACACCTTC

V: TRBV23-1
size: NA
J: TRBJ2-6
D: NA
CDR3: CASSQRGLGRNSGANVLTF
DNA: TGCGCCAGCAGTCAACGGGGACTCGGACGGAACTCTGGGGCCAACGTCCTGACTTTC

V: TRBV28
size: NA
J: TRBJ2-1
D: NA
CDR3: CASSPRLNNEQFF
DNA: TGTGCCAGCAGCCCCCGGCTAAACAATGAGCAGTTCTTC

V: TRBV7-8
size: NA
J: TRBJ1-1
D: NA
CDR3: CAGSSRRGTNTEAFF
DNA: TGTGCCGGCAGCTCACGTCGAGGGACCAACACTGAAGCTTTCTTT